Presented here are 32 T cell receptor beta chains from one specimen sequenced in a study of tumor-infiltrating lymphocytes in primary liver carcinoma. DNA and RNA were both co-extracted from 20-30 mg of bulk tissue that had not been sorted. Total RNA (roughly 0.45 ug) served as template for TCR beta cDNA synthesis primed by a constant-region primer. Three-round nested multiplex PCR performed with slightly modified ARM-PCR produced the TCR beta libraries. Primers for the first two PCR rounds were TRBV1-TRBV30 forward primers and a C-beta reverse primer (10 cycles per round). TCRdb re-derived calls from the multiplex PCR reads in MiXCR, one entry per CDR3 protein. This sample has 100,000 or so distinct CDR3 sequences, with 82% found just once. Sequencing input: liver tumor tissue from sampling region 3. Subset meaning: tumor region T3, left-lateral pole. The receptors were sampled from a man aged 35 to 55 with primary liver carcinoma and hepatitis B virus infection.

This clonotype was counted at least ten times. Its ends do not fully match the called genes, so a read error is possible. The chain carries TRBV6-1 and TRBJ2-7; the match to TRBD2 covers 12 bases. Germline-derived CDR1 and CDR2 are MNHNS and SASEGT. This CDR3 has 11 amino acids. This CDR3 is CASSGWTSGIF. In DNA form, the CDR3 reads TGTGCCAGCAGTGGGTGGACTAGCGGGATCTTC.

This clonotype came up many times. This chain links TRBV29-1 with TRBJ2-5; D remains ambiguous. V was trimmed by 4 bases and J by 1 base, leaving 10 bases between them. In germline, CDR1 is SQVTM, CDR2 ANQGSEA. The CDR3 length is 13 residues. The DNA of the CDR3 is TGCAGCGTTGCCCCCGGGTTCCAAGAGACCCAGTACTTC. Translated: CSVAPGFQETQYF.

Of note for this clonotype: The CDR3 ends on some other residue instead of the conserved phenylalanine or tryptophan, so this is likely a read error. V usage is TRBV4-3 and J usage is TRBJ1-5; D uncertain. Gene TRBJ2-3 matches the end of the DNA better, so the J call may be wrong. This CDR3 spans 13 amino acids. CDR1 is LGHNA and CDR2 is YSLEER in the germline V gene. The CDR3 region is CASSQDRSQPQYY. The CDR3 DNA is TGCGCCAGCAGCCAAGATCGAAGTCAGCCCCAGTATTAT.

On this clonotype itself: The junction departs from the called germline gene at one end, perhaps through a read error. The chain joins TRBV29-1 to TRBJ2-7, with D perhaps being TRBD1 or TRBD2 (5 bases each). Germline CDR1 reads SQVTM; CDR2 reads ANQGSEA. This CDR3 is 14 amino acids long. The CDR3 region is CNVKRGAPTYEQYF. CDR3 bases: TGCAACGTTAAGAGAGGGGCCCCTACTTACGAGCAGTACTTC.

This chain joins TRBV6-4 and TRBJ2-3, with D maybe TRBD2 (6 bases). This CDR3 has 16 residues. With 2 bases removed from V and 0 bases from J, the gap between germline ends came to 12 bases. CDR1 and CDR2 (germline): MRHNA, SNTAGT. CDR3 region: CASSDPESGSTDTQYF. CDR3 sequence (DNA): TGTGCCAGCAGTGACCCAGAGAGCGGGAGCACAGATACGCAGTATTTT.

Comments on this clonotype: A read error may produce the germline difference seen at one junction end. This rearrangement joins TRBV6-5 to TRBJ2-7; 7 nucleotides agree with TRBD1. CDR3 length: 15 amino acids. Germline V gene sequence: CDR1 MNHEY, CDR2 SVGAGI. The CDR3, as DNA: TGTGACAGCAGTTCCCAGGGGGATAGCTCCTACGAGCAGTACTTC. This sequence encodes CDSSSQGDSSYEQYF.

Comment on this clonotype: This could be a read error, since a much larger clone is one nucleotide away. CDR3 region: CASSPSRTAFLQPQHF. CDR3 DNA: TGTGCCAGCAGTCCTAGCCGGACAGCATTCCTTCAGCCCCAGCATTTT. The rearrangement links TRBV28 to TRBJ1-5, with D tentatively TRBD1 (6 bases). CDR1 is MDHEN and CDR2 is SYDVKM in the germline V gene. The CDR3 totals 16 residues. Trimming shortened V by 5 bases and J by 6 bases, and 20 bases separated the two germline ends.

The chain joins TRBV7-8 to TRBJ2-3, with D hard to call. Germline V CDR1 and CDR2: SGHVS, FQNEAQ. This CDR3 contains 14 residues. Trimming cost V 8 bases and J 5 bases, with 17 bases left between them. The CDR3 sequence is CASGPARWVDTQYF. The CDR3 DNA sequence: TGTGCCAGCGGCCCTGCCAGGTGGGTAGATACGCAGTATTTT.

Only one count was recorded for this clonotype. This chain links TRBV6-7 with TRBJ2-5, with 11 nucleotides matching TRBD2. TRBV6-7 is an ORF for which the function is uncertain. The CDR3 extends over 17 amino acids. The junction had 7 bases not matched to a gene; V was cut back by 0 bases and J by 4 bases. The DNA of the CDR3 is TGTGCCAGCAGTTACTCAAGTTATCTAGCGGGAGGAGAGACCCAGTACTTC. This encodes CASSYSSYLAGGETQYF.

Concerning this clonotype itself: A read error may produce the germline difference seen at one junction end. The chain combines TRBV11-1 with TRBJ2-4; 8 nucleotides line up with TRBD2. The CDR3 extends over 17 amino acids. Germline CDR1 and CDR2: SGHAT and FQDESV (reference sequence). The CDR3 DNA is TGTGCCAGCAGCCTTCTCGGGACTAGGGGGACCAAAAATATTCAGTACTTC. Its translation: CASSLLGTRGTKNIQYF.

Concerning this clonotype itself: The junction differs from germline at one of its ends, possibly a read error. This rearrangement joins TRBV11-3 to TRBJ2-2; D not resolved. The CDR3 has 13 amino acids. Germline V lookup: CDR1 SGHNT, CDR2 YENEEA. The CDR3 is CASCLDITGELFF. In nucleotides, the CDR3 is TGTGCCAGCTGCTTAGACATCACAGGGGAGCTGTTTTTT.

Details on this clonotype: A junction boundary mismatches the germline segment, possibly from a read error. The V call is TRBV6-1, the J call TRBJ2-1, with 12 bases identical to TRBD2. Per germline, CDR1 MNHNS and CDR2 SASEGT. The CDR3 sequence is 15 residues long. This chain's CDR3 is CASGDRLAGANEQLF. The DNA for the CDR3 is TGTGCCAGCGGAGACAGACTAGCGGGAGCCAATGAGCAGTTATTC.

A note on this clonotype: In this CDR3 the conserved last residue, phenylalanine or tryptophan, is missing, so a read error is likely. This rearrangement joins TRBV29-1 to TRBJ2-5; 13 bases are a match to TRBD2. In germline, CDR1 is SQVTM, CDR2 ANQGSEA. CDR3 length: 15 amino acids. The CDR3 here is CRVRTSGSWAETQYY. CDR3 sequence (DNA): TGCAGGGTTCGGACTAGCGGGAGCTGGGCAGAGACCCAGTACTAC.

Regarding this clonotype: The CDR3 end shows no conserved phenylalanine or tryptophan, and so a read error is likely. The V and J genes are TRBV5-4 and TRBJ1-2; 9 nucleotides agree with TRBD1. Germline CDR1 is SGHNT and CDR2 is YYREEE (reference sequence). CDR3 size: 16 residues. CDR3 sequence reads: CANSGAHSGTGYGYTL. CDR3 nucleotide sequence: TGTGCCAACAGCGGCGCCCACTCCGGGACAGGGTATGGCTACACCTTA.

As to this clonotype: Lacking the conserved final phenylalanine or tryptophan, this CDR3 likely reflects a read error. The chain is built from TRBV5-4 and TRBJ2-7; no reliable D call. V dropped 5 bases and J dropped 6 bases, with 12 bases sitting between them. CDR1 is SGHNT and CDR2 is YYREEE in the germline V gene (reference sequence). The CDR3 is made up of 12 amino acids. CDR3 amino acids: CASSHRLGEQYL. CDR3 nucleotides: TGTGCCAGCAGTCACCGATTGGGCGAGCAGTACTTA.

Worth noting for this clonotype: A junction boundary mismatches the germline segment, possibly from a read error. J is TRBJ2-1 and V is TRBV11-2; 8 nucleotides match TRBD1. The CDR3 has 12 amino acids. CDR1 is SGHAT, CDR2 FQNNGV, per germline. CDR3 protein: CASSPGGYEQIF. DNA of the CDR3: TGTGCCAGCAGTCCAGGGGGCTACGAGCAGATCTTC.

In the case of this clonotype: At one end the junction does not follow the germline gene, possibly because of a read error. The chain has TRBV11-2 and TRBJ2-4; D not resolved. In germline, CDR1 is SGHAT, CDR2 FQNNGV. The length of the CDR3 is 15 residues. CDR3 DNA: TGTGCCAGCACCACTTCGGTGATAGCCGAAAACATTCAGTACTTC. It is translated as CASTTSVIAENIQYF.

Details on this clonotype: This may be a read error, as it is one base from a much larger clone. V usage is TRBV28 and J usage is TRBJ2-5; D gene uncertain. Germline V lookup: CDR1 MDHEN, CDR2 SYDVKM. This CDR3 is 15 amino acids long. V lost 6 bases and J 0 bases, leaving 14 bases between the germline ends. The CDR3 DNA reads TGTGCCAGCAGCCCTTCGTCTGGGTACCAAGAGACCCAGTACTTC. Translated, it gives CASSPSSGYQETQYF.

The chain joins TRBV29-1 to TRBJ2-7, with TRBD2 identical over 13 bases. CDR3 length equals 15 residues. Germline lookup yields CDR1 SQVTM and CDR2 ANQGSEA. The ends lost 6 bases at V and 9 bases at J; junction bases unmatched: 14. In DNA form, the CDR3 reads TGCAGCGTCGCTTTGGGACTAGCGGGGTCCTACTGGCAGTACTTC. Translating gives CSVALGLAGSYWQYF.

Turning to this clonotype: The conserved phenylalanine or tryptophan normally closing the CDR3 is absent here, so this likely arose from a read error. The rearrangement uses TRBV5-8 and TRBJ1-2; no clear D. Trimming took off 5 bases at V and 0 bases at J, with 8 bases between the two ends. Per germline, CDR1 SGHTS and CDR2 YDEGEE. This CDR3 spans 13 amino acids. The CDR3 DNA is TGTGCCAGCAGAAGGGTTACTAACTATGGCTACACCGTC. This encodes CASRRVTNYGYTV.

The CDR3 DNA is TGCGCCAGCAGCCGCGGACATGGGGGAGAAGAACTGTTTTTT. Amino acid sequence: CASSRGHGGEELFF. This rearrangement joins TRBV4-3 to TRBJ1-4; D may be TRBD1 (5 bases). The germline CDR1 and CDR2 sequences are LGHNA and YSLEER. This CDR3 region has 14 residues. The germline V and J ends were trimmed by 4 bases and 12 bases, with 18 bases remaining between them.

Notes on this clonotype: The junction and the germline gene differ at one end; a read error may be behind it. The chain has TRBV13 and TRBJ2-1, with D unclear. The CDR3 consists of 11 residues. Germline CDR1 is PRHDT and CDR2 is FYEKMQ (reference sequence). The CDR3 nucleotides read TGTGCCAGCAGCACGTGCAATGAGCAATTCTTC. It translates to CASSTCNEQFF.

In this sample, this clonotype turned up a few times. Since no conserved phenylalanine or tryptophan closes the CDR3, a read error is the likely cause. The chain carries TRBV10-3 and TRBJ2-7; TRBD1 is a possible D gene (5 bases). The germline CDR1 and CDR2 sequences are ENHRY and SYGVKD. There are 13 residues in the CDR3. CDR3 loop: CASQTGSPYEQYI. For the CDR3, the DNA is TGCGCCTCCCAAACAGGTTCCCCCTACGAGCAGTACATT.

V gene TRBV5-4 combines with J gene TRBJ2-5; D gene ambiguous. V lost 1 base to trimming and J lost 5 bases, with 15 bases between them. The CDR3 has 15 residues. Germline assignment: CDR1 SGHNT and CDR2 YYREEE (reference sequence). The CDR3 is CASSLIRSPGETQYF. CDR3 sequence (DNA): TGTGCCAGCAGCTTGATTAGGTCTCCCGGGGAGACCCAGTACTTC.

Regarding this clonotype: One junction end disagrees with the germline gene, perhaps due to a read error. The chain joins TRBV29-1 to TRBJ2-2; possible D gene TRBD2, 5 bases. The germline gives CDR1 SQVTM, CDR2 ANQGSEA. This CDR3 comprises 14 residues. The CDR3 bases are TGCAGCGTTCTCGGTCCGGGATCCACCGGGGAGTTGTTTTTT. As protein: CSVLGPGSTGELFF.

A remark on this clonotype: The junction differs from germline at one of its ends, possibly a read error. This chain links TRBV5-4 with TRBJ2-7; tentative D call: TRBD1 (6 bases). The CDR3 totals 15 residues. Germline V gives CDR1 SGHNT, CDR2 YYREEE (reference sequence). For the CDR3, the DNA is TGTGTCAGCAGCCCTACCGGCACAGGGATCAACGAGCAGTACTTC. The encoded protein is CVSSPTGTGINEQYF. Together with reference TRBV5-4 and TRBJ2-7, the CDR3 gives the full variable domain: ETGVTQSPTHLIKTRGQQVTLRCSSQSGHNTVSWYQQALGQGPQFIFQYYREEENGRGNFPPRFSGLQFPNYSSELNVNALELDDSALYLCVSSPTGTGINEQYFGPGTRLTVT.

The chain links TRBV11-1 to TRBJ2-3; D is ambiguous. CDR3 length: 19 residues. Germline values: CDR1 SGHAT, CDR2 FQDESV (reference sequence). The V gene lost 4 bases and the J gene lost 1 base, with 24 bases spanning the gap. The CDR3, as DNA: TGTGCCAGCAGCTCTGGCGGAAGCTCTGTTGAAGCCTGCACAGATACGCAGTATTTT. Protein sequence: CASSSGGSSVEACTDTQYF.

The J gene is TRBJ1-1, the V gene TRBV5-4, with D unclear. CDR1 is SGHNT and CDR2 is YYREEE in the germline V gene (reference sequence). CDR3 size: 14 residues. Trimming took 2 bases from V and 0 from J, leaving 8 bases between them. This chain's CDR3 is CASSLGILNTEAFF. The CDR3 nucleotides are TGTGCCAGCAGCTTAGGGATCTTGAACACTGAAGCTTTCTTT. Full variable domain (missing parts from reference TRBV5-4 and TRBJ1-1): ETGVTQSPTHLIKTRGQQVTLRCSSQSGHNTVSWYQQALGQGPQFIFQYYREEENGRGNFPPRFSGLQFPNYSSELNVNALELDDSALYLCASSLGILNTEAFFGQGTRLTVV.

To note about this clonotype: An end of the junction differs from the germline gene, which may be a read error. V and J are TRBV11-1 and TRBJ2-2; TRBD1 is a possible D gene (6 bases). Germline V gene data show CDR1 as SGHAT and CDR2 as FQDESV (reference sequence). The CDR3 runs 13 residues. CDR3 amino acids: CATSFWDNGELFF. DNA for the CDR3: TGTGCCACCAGCTTTTGGGACAACGGGGAGTTGTTTTTT.

Turning to this clonotype: One junction end disagrees with the germline gene, perhaps due to a read error. This chain's CDR3 is CVGSRGTIGDTQYF. DNA for the CDR3: TGTGTCGGCAGTCGGGGGACTATCGGAGATACGCAATATTTT. The chain is built from TRBV5-4 and TRBJ2-3; 7 bases agree with TRBD2. The germline CDR1 and CDR2 sequences are SGHNT and YYREEE (reference sequence). This CDR3 comprises 14 residues.

The rearrangement links TRBV6-5 to TRBJ1-5; 8 positions match TRBD1. V lost 10 bases to trimming and J lost 7 bases; unmatched junction nucleotides: 15. The V gene's germline CDR1 is MNHEY and CDR2 SVGAGI. The CDR3 extends over 15 amino acids. CDR3 bases: TGTGCCATCAGCTCGGGACAGGAAGGGGGACAGCCCCAGCATTTT. It is translated as CAISSGQEGGQPQHF.

The chain links TRBV11-3 to TRBJ2-1; D not resolved. Germline assignment: CDR1 SGHNT and CDR2 YENEEA. This CDR3 is built from 14 residues. Trimming removed 1 base from V and 13 bases from J, with 17 bases in between. DNA of the CDR3: TGTGCCAGCAGCTTAGTCGTCTCCGACAATGGACAGTTCTTC. This sequence encodes CASSLVVSDNGQFF. Full variable domain (remainder filled in from reference TRBV11-3 and TRBJ2-1): EAGVVQSPRYKIIEKKQPVAFWCNPISGHNTLYWYLQNLGQGPELLIRYENEEAVDDSQLPKDRFSAERLKGVDSTLKIQPAELGDSAVYLCASSLVVSDNGQFFGPGTRLTVL.